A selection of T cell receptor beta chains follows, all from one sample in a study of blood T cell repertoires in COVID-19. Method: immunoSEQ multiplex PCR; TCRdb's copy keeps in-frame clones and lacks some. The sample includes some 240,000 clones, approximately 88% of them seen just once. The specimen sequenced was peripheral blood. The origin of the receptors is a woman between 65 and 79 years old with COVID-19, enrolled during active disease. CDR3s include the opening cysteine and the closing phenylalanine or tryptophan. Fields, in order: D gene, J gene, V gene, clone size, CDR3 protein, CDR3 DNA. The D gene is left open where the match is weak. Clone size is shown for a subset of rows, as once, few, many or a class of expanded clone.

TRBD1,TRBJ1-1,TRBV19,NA,CASSPDRDNAFF,TGTGCCAGTAGTCCAGACAGGGATAACGCTTTCTTT
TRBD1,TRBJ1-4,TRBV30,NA,CAWSPDRGSTNEKLFF,TGTGCCTGGAGTCCGGACAGGGGGAGCACTAATGAAAAACTGTTTTTT
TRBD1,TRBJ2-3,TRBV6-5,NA,CASSWRGQDRSDTQYF,TGTGCCAGCAGTTGGCGCGGACAGGATAGATCAGATACGCAGTATTTT
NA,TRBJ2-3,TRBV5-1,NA,CASSVGRADTDTQYF,TGCGCCAGCAGCGTGGGGCGGGCCGACACAGATACGCAGTATTTT
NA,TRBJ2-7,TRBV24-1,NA,CATSGHGEINF,TGTGCCACCAGTGGACACGGGGAAATAAACTTC
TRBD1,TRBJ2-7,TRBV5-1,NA,CASSIDGTGGYEQYF,TGCGCCAGCAGCATTGACGGGACAGGGGGCTACGAGCAGTACTTC
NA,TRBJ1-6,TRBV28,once,CASSRGKGNSPLHF,TGTGCCAGCAGTCGAGGGAAGGGTAATTCACCCCTCCACTTT
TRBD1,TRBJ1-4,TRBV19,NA,CASTQTGVQRLATNEKLFF,TGTGCCAGTACTCAAACAGGGGTTCAAAGACTTGCAACTAATGAAAAACTGTTTTTT
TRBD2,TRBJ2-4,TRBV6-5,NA,CASSSGLAGVIQYF,TGTGCCAGCAGTTCGGGACTAGCGGGAGTCATTCAGTACTTC
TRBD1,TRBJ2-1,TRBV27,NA,CASSSPDRYNEQFF,TGTGCCAGCAGTTCGCCGGACAGGTACAATGAGCAGTTCTTC
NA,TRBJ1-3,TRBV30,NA,CAWKVVAGNTIYF,TGTGCCTGGAAAGTTGTAGCCGGAAACACCATATATTTT
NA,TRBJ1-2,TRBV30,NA,CAWIVRNYGYTF,TGTGCCTGGATCGTCCGGAACTATGGCTACACCTTC
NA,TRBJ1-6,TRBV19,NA,CASSIPGGKGNSPLHF,TGTGCCAGTAGTATCCCAGGAGGGAAGGGGAATTCACCCCTCCACTTT
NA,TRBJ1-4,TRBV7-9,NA,CASSIDRWDEKLFF,TGTGCCAGCAGCATAGACAGGTGGGATGAAAAACTGTTTTTT
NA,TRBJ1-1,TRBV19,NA,CASSRDRGTEAFF,TGTGCCAGTAGCAGAGATAGGGGAACTGAAGCTTTCTTT
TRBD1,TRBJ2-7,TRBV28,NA,CASRWTGTYEQYF,TGTGCCAGCAGGTGGACAGGAACCTACGAGCAGTACTTC